This paragraph covers one T cell receptor beta chain sequence. The data derive from a study of blood T cells in healthy people across ages. A second about 6 to 12 cycle PCR used barcoded and J-beta primers. TCRdb called the 5' RACE reads again in MiXCR, with one record for every CDR3 protein. The data hold hundreds of thousands of distinct CDR3 sequences, with over 20% observed a single time. This CDR3 contains 12 residues. The V and J ends lost 4 bases and 5 bases respectively, with 9 bases between them. Per the germline V gene, CDR1 is SGHRS and CDR2 is YFSETQ. The sequenced sample was blood. The receptor was derived from a man between 70 and 80 years old in good health. The gene calls are TRBV5-1 and TRBJ2-5, with D perhaps TRBD2 (6 bases). The CDR3, as DNA: TGCGCCAGCAGCCGGGACTCGGAGACCCAGTACTTC. This translates into CASSRDSETQYF.